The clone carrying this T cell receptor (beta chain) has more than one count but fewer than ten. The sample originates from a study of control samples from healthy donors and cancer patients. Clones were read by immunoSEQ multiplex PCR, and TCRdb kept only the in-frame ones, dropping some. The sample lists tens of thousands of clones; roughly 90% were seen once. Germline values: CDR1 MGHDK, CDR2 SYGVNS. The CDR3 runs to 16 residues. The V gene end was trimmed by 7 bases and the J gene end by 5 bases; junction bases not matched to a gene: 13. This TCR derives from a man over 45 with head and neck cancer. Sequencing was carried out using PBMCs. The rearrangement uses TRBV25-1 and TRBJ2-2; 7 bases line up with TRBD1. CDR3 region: CASTARDSGWTGELFF. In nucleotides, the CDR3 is TGTGCCAGCACCGCCCGGGACAGCGGATGGACCGGGGAGCTGTTTTTT.